This passage covers 29 T cell receptor beta chains from one sample sequenced in a study of T cell responses to AZD1222 COVID-19 vaccine. TCRdb's copy holds only in-frame clones and misses some; the assay was immunoSEQ multiplex PCR. This sample has 150,000 or so clones, with 90% found just once. The sequenced sample was peripheral blood, obtained 28 days after the second AZD1222 dose. These receptors were obtained from an adult who received the AZD1222 COVID-19 vaccine.

The rearrangement links TRBV5-5 to TRBJ2-2; 7 bases are shared with TRBD2. This CDR3 has 17 amino acids. Germline CDR1 is SGHKS and CDR2 is YYEKEE (reference sequence). Trimming at V came to 1 base and at J to 2 bases, leaving 8 bases not matched to a gene. DNA for the CDR3: TGTGCCAGCAGCTTGAGGTCTAGCGGAGGTAACACCGGGGAGCTGTTTTTT. The encoded protein is CASSLRSSGGNTGELFF.

This clone came up once. The chain carries TRBV10-2 and TRBJ1-2; the D is unclear. The germline V gene encodes CDR1 WSHSY and CDR2 SAAADI. V was pared by 4 bases and J by 2 bases, with 8 bases between. The CDR3 has 13 amino acids. CDR3 sequence reads: CASSAYSNYGYTF. In DNA form, the CDR3 reads TGCGCCAGCAGTGCTTACAGCAACTATGGCTACACCTTC.

This chain connects TRBV4-1 to TRBJ2-3, with D unclear. The CDR3 sequence is 15 residues long. Germline CDR1 MGHRA, CDR2 YSYEKL. Trimming took off 4 bases at V and 1 base at J, with 12 bases between the two ends. Written as DNA, the CDR3 is TGCGCCAGCAGCCCCCTCTTTCCGGGCACAGATACGCAGTATTTT. Protein: CASSPLFPGTDTQYF.

This chain connects TRBV5-1 to TRBJ2-3; possibly TRBD1 or TRBD2 for D (5 bases each). The CDR3 contains 14 residues. Germline CDR1 and CDR2: SGHRS and YFSETQ. The V end lost 6 bases, the J end lost 0 bases, and 11 bases lay between the germline ends. The CDR3: CASNRDRSTDTQYF. The DNA of the CDR3 is TGCGCCAGCAACCGGGACCGCAGCACAGATACGCAGTATTTT.

The chain employs TRBV2 and TRBJ1-6, with D maybe TRBD1 (6 bases). The CDR3 sequence is 15 residues long. Germline values: CDR1 SNHLY, CDR2 FYNNEI. V was trimmed by 6 bases and J by 8 bases, leaving 17 bases between them. CDR3 DNA: TGTGCCAGCAGGTTGTCGACAGGCAGGGATTCACCCCTCCACTTT. As protein: CASRLSTGRDSPLHF.

The chain is built from TRBV6-2 or TRBV6-3 and TRBJ1-2; the D gene is possibly TRBD1 (5 bases). The V gene's germline CDR1 is MNHEY and CDR2 SVGEGT. The CDR3 consists of 14 residues. Trimming removed 6 bases from V and 4 bases from J, with 15 bases in between. CDR3 nucleotides: TGTGCCAGCAGCAGGCGCGGGGGAAGCTATGGCTACACCTTC. This codes for CASSRRGGSYGYTF.

This clone came up once. The V call is TRBV19, the J call TRBJ2-7; D assignment may be TRBD1 or TRBD2 (5 bases each). This CDR3 has 16 residues. Trimming removed 6 bases at V and 3 bases at J, with 21 bases between. Looked up from germline, CDR1 is LNHDA and CDR2 is SQIVND (reference sequence). CDR3 protein: CASSNSPVGVFYEQYF. In DNA, the CDR3 is TGTGCCAGTAGCAATTCCCCTGTGGGGGTGTTCTACGAGCAGTACTTC.

The chain combines TRBV6-5 with TRBJ1-6; 9 bases are a match to TRBD1. Germline CDR1 is MNHEY and CDR2 is SVGAGI. After removal of 7 bases from V and 7 bases from J, the junction contained 5 bases not matched to a gene. This CDR3 region has 14 residues. CDR3 sequence reads: CASKLGQGNSPLHF. The CDR3 nucleotides read TGTGCCAGCAAACTGGGACAGGGAAATTCACCCCTCCACTTT.

This rearrangement joins TRBV28 to TRBJ2-7; the D gene is possibly TRBD1 (6 bases). V was pared by 5 bases and J by 4 bases, with 6 bases between. Germline loops: CDR1 MDHEN, CDR2 SYDVKM. The length of the CDR3 is 11 residues. In DNA form, the CDR3 reads TGTGCCAGCAGTCAGGGGTACGAGCAGTACTTC. As protein: CASSQGYEQYF.

The chain carries TRBV27 and TRBJ2-7; 13 nucleotides match TRBD2. CDR1 MNHEY and CDR2 SMNVEV come from the germline V gene (reference sequence). CDR3 length equals 15 residues. Germline trimming cut 6 bases from V and 4 bases from J; bases unmatched to any gene: 6. CDR3 sequence: CASRTGLAGVYEQYF. CDR3 in DNA: TGTGCCAGCAGAACCGGACTAGCGGGAGTGTACGAGCAGTACTTC.

This rearrangement joins TRBV3-1 (or the pseudogene TRBV3-2) to TRBJ2-1; TRBD2 aligns across 13 bases. CDR1 and CDR2 (germline): LGHDT, YNNKEL (reference sequence). CDR3 length equals 17 residues. Trimming at V came to 6 bases and at J to 1 base, leaving 6 bases not matched to a gene. The CDR3 loop is CASRGTSGKMSYNEQFF. The CDR3 DNA is TGTGCCAGCAGGGGGACTAGCGGGAAGATGTCCTACAATGAGCAGTTCTTC.

This rearrangement joins TRBV6-5 to TRBJ1-2; 10 nucleotides agree with TRBD1. Germline V lookup: CDR1 MNHEY, CDR2 SVGAGI. This CDR3 is 13 amino acids long. V dropped 4 bases and J dropped 7; count of bases not matched to a gene: 3. CDR3 nucleotide sequence: TGTGCCAGCAGTTCGACAGGGGGCACTGGCTACACCTTC. Its translation: CASSSTGGTGYTF.

This sequence joins TRBV18 and TRBJ1-4; 7 nucleotides line up with TRBD1. CDR1 is KGHSH and CDR2 is LQKENI in the germline V gene. This CDR3 is 15 amino acids long. The trim removed 2 bases at V and 3 bases at J, leaving 3 bases unmatched. CDR3 in amino acids: CASSPNDRANEKLFF. The DNA of the CDR3 is TGTGCCAGCTCACCAAATGACAGGGCTAATGAAAAACTGTTTTTT.

The chain employs TRBV6-5 and TRBJ2-7; D not resolved. The germline V gene has CDR1 MNHEY and CDR2 SVGAGI. The length of the CDR3 is 15 residues. V was trimmed by 6 bases and J by 5 bases, leaving 20 bases between them. CDR3 coding DNA: TGTGCCAGCAGCCTCCGGGCCACTCTTGGGCACGAGCAGTACTTC. Amino acids: CASSLRATLGHEQYF.

V is TRBV25-1 and J is TRBJ2-3, with TRBD2 identical over 7 bases. V was pared by 3 bases and J by 3 bases, with 6 bases of the junction left unmatched. Germline V CDR1 and CDR2: MGHDK, SYGVNS. The CDR3 contains 15 residues. CDR3 in DNA: TGTGCCAGCAGTGACCGGCTAGCGGAGACAGATACGCAGTATTTT. It is translated as CASSDRLAETDTQYF.

The V call is TRBV25-1, the J call TRBJ2-7, with TRBD2 identical over 7 bases. Looked up from germline, CDR1 is MGHDK and CDR2 is SYGVNS. The CDR3 is 11 amino acids. V dropped 6 bases and J dropped 6; count of bases not matched to a gene: 2. The CDR3 sequence is CASRAGIEQYF. The CDR3 DNA reads as TGTGCCAGCAGAGCGGGAATCGAGCAGTACTTC.

In its sample, this clone was seen once. This chain connects TRBV2 to TRBJ2-5; 7 bases line up with TRBD2. J was trimmed by 1 base and V by 6 bases; bases with no gene match: 5. The germline V gene encodes CDR1 SNHLY and CDR2 FYNNEI. This CDR3 is built from 14 residues. CDR3 coding DNA: TGTGCCAGCAGAGGACTAGAGAGCCAAGAGACCCAGTACTTC. The encoded protein is CASRGLESQETQYF.

The chain recombines TRBV24-1 with TRBJ1-2; the match to TRBD1 covers 8 bases. J lost 8 bases, V lost 4 bases, and 17 bases had no gene match. CDR1 is KGHDR and CDR2 is SFDVKD in the germline V gene. The CDR3 runs 17 residues. The CDR3 DNA reads as TGTGCCACCAGTGACCCGAGCCCGGGACAGGCTGTTGAAGGCTACACCTTC. Translation gives CATSDPSPGQAVEGYTF.

The rearrangement joins TRBV19 to TRBJ2-7; 8 bases line up with TRBD2. V trimming: 9 bases; J trimming: 2 bases; junction bases outside the gene matches: 6. In germline, CDR1 is LNHDA, CDR2 SQIVND (reference sequence). The CDR3 contains 13 residues. The CDR3 reads CASSGGVTYEQYF. In DNA form, the CDR3 reads TGTGCCAGCAGCGGGGGTGTGACCTACGAGCAGTACTTC.

Regarding this clone: The junction differs from germline at one of its ends, possibly a read error. The V call is TRBV28, the J call TRBJ2-1; D not certain. This CDR3 is built from 14 residues. Per germline, CDR1 MDHEN and CDR2 SYDVKM. As DNA, the CDR3 is TGTGCCAGCAGTCTATGGAGCTCCTACAATGAGCAGTTCTTC. Residues: CASSLWSSYNEQFF.

This rearrangement joins TRBV6-4 to TRBJ1-6; no clear D gene. This CDR3 has 11 amino acids. Trimming cost V 6 bases and J 13 bases, with 10 bases left between them. Germline CDR1 and CDR2: MRHNA and SNTAGT. The CDR3 region is CASSPRAPLHF. The DNA of the CDR3 is TGTGCCAGCAGCCCAAGGGCCCCCCTCCACTTT.

This clone was seen once. This chain connects TRBV5-6 to TRBJ2-5; 10 positions agree with TRBD1. CDR3 length: 15 residues. Trimming removed 4 bases from V and 2 bases from J; junction bases left unmatched: 5. Per the germline V gene, CDR1 is SGHDT and CDR2 is YYEEEE. CDR3 sequence (DNA): TGTGCCAGCAGCCGGGACAGGGGTCTTCAAGAGACCCAGTACTTC. This codes for CASSRDRGLQETQYF.

The gene calls are TRBV10-3 and TRBJ2-2; weak D call: TRBD2 (5 bases). In germline, CDR1 is ENHRY, CDR2 SYGVKD. CDR3 length equals 16 residues. Trimming took 6 bases from V and 4 from J, leaving 18 bases between them. Written as DNA, the CDR3 is TGTGCCATCAGAGAGCGGCTCGACCTTGCCACCGGGGAGCTGTTTTTT. Translated: CAIRERLDLATGELFF.

This clone was detected only once. The chain couples TRBV19 to TRBJ1-1, with D uncertain. Germline values: CDR1 LNHDA, CDR2 SQIVND (reference sequence). The CDR3 spans 13 residues. V was pared by 6 bases and J by 0 bases, with 8 bases between. The CDR3 here is CASSPGVNTEAFF. The CDR3 nucleotides are TGTGCCAGTAGCCCTGGGGTGAACACTGAAGCTTTCTTT.

This chain connects TRBV24-1 to TRBJ2-5, with unresolved D. V was clipped by 4 bases and J by 4 bases, with 6 bases between them. This CDR3 region has 12 residues. Germline V gene lookup returns CDR1 KGHDR and CDR2 SFDVKD. CDR3 residues: CATSDPAETQYF. The CDR3 DNA is TGTGCCACCAGTGACCCCGCAGAGACCCAGTACTTC.

J is TRBJ1-5 and V is TRBV7-8; D gene unclear. The length of the CDR3 is 15 residues. From germline, CDR1 is SGHVS and CDR2 FQNEAQ. Between the trimmed V and J ends, which lost 0 bases and 9 bases, there was a span of 15 bases. The CDR3 nucleotides are TGTGCCAGCAGCTTAGCGGACCGAGGATCTGGGCCCCAGCATTTT. Translation: CASSLADRGSGPQHF.

The chain carries TRBV30 and TRBJ2-7; 7 positions agree with TRBD1. V was pared by 4 bases and J by 3 bases, with 3 bases of the junction left unmatched. This CDR3 has 12 amino acids. Germline loops: CDR1 GTSNPN, CDR2 SVGIG (reference sequence). CDR3: CAWTRQGYEQYF. The CDR3 nucleotides are TGTGCCTGGACGAGACAGGGCTACGAGCAGTACTTC.

This chain connects TRBV11-2 to TRBJ1-1; D remains unclear. The V end lost 0 bases, the J end lost 1 base, and 9 bases lay between the germline ends. The length of the CDR3 is 15 residues. CDR1 is SGHAT and CDR2 is FQNNGV in the germline V gene. The CDR3 DNA follows: TGTGCCAGCAGCTTAGATATCAGCCCGAACACTGAAGCTTTCTTT. It encodes CASSLDISPNTEAFF. The variable domain in full, with the rest retrieved from reference TRBV11-2 and TRBJ1-1, is EAGVAQSPRYKIIEKRQSVAFWCNPISGHATLYWYQQILGQGPKLLIQFQNNGVVDDSQLPKDRFSAERLKGVDSTLKIQPAKLEDSAVYLCASSLDISPNTEAFFGQGTRLTVV.

This rearrangement joins TRBV7-9 to TRBJ1-2, with D maybe TRBD1 (5 bases). The CDR3 length is 14 residues. CDR1 is SEHNR, CDR2 FQNEAQ, per germline (reference sequence). V was trimmed by 5 bases and J by 6 bases, leaving 16 bases between them. The CDR3 reads CASSLEGQGNGYTF. The CDR3 DNA sequence: TGTGCCAGCAGCCTGGAGGGCCAGGGAAATGGCTACACCTTC.